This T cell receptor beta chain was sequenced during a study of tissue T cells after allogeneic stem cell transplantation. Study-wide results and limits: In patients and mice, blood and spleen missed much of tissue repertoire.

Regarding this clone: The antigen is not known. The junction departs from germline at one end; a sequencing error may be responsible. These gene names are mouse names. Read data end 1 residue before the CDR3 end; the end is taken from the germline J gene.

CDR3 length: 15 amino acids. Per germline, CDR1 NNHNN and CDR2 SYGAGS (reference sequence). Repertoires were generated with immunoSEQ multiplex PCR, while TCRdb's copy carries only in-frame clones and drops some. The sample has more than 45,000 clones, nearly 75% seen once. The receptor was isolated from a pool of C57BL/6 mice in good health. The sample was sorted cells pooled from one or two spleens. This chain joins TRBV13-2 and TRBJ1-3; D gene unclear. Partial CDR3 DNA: TGTGCCAGCAGTGACGGAAAACCTTCTGGAAATACGCTCTAT. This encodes CASSDGKPSGNTLY. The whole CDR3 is CASSDGKPSGNTLYF.